This T cell receptor beta chain was obtained from a study of T cells in Graves' hyperthyroidism and ophthalmopathy. J lost 4 bases, V lost 3 bases, and 6 bases had no gene match. From germline, CDR1 is SGHVS and CDR2 FQNEAQ. CDR3 length equals 16 residues. Findings and caveats of the study: In blood, most of the thyroid clonotypes expanded above 0.001 were also present.

The CDR3 regions of TCR beta were amplified from RNA transcripts. HTBI primers drove first-round RT-PCR of the TCR CDR3. TCRdb itself ran the multiplex PCR reads through MiXCR, one entry per CDR3 protein. The sample contains hundreds of thousands of distinct CDR3 sequences, about 15% of which appear only once. Graves' hyperthyroidism was deemed stable absent ophthalmopathy progression within 18 months. Diagnosis of hyperthyroidism was new in patients aged 18 to 65, and its duration was under 2 months. The authors obtained PBMCs from roughly 9.7 ml of fresh peripheral blood. This clonotype has a count of ten or more. Its antigen is unidentified.

This chain links TRBV7-8 with TRBJ2-1; 10 bases are a match to TRBD2. The clonotype comes from a woman younger than 30 with Graves' hyperthyroidism. The specimen was blood. CDR3 in amino acids: CASSLRGLAEYNEQFF. CDR3 DNA: TGTGCCAGCAGCTTGCGAGGACTAGCGGAGTACAATGAGCAGTTCTTC.